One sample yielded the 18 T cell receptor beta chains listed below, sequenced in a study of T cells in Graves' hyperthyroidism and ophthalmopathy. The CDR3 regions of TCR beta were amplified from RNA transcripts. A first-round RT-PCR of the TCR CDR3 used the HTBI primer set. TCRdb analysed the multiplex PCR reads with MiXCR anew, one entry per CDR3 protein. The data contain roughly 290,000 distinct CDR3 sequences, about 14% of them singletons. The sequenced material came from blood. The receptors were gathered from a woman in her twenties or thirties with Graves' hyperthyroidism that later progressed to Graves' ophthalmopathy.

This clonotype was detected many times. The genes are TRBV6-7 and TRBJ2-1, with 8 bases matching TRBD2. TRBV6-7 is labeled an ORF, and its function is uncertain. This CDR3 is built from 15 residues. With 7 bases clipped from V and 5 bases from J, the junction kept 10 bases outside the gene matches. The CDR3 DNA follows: TGTGCCAGCATACACCAAGCGGGGGACGACAATGAGCAGTTCTTC. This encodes CASIHQAGDDNEQFF.

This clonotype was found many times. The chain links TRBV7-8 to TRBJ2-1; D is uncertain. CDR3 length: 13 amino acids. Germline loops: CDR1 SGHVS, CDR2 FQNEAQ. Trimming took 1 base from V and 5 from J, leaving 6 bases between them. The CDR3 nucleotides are TGTGCCAGCAGCTTAGACCGGGACAATGAGCAGTTCTTC. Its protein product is CASSLDRDNEQFF.

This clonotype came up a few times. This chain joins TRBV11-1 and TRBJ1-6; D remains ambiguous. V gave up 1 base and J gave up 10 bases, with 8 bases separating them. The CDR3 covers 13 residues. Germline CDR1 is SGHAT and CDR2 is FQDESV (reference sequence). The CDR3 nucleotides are TGTGCCAGCAGCTTAGAGACACGGTCACCCCTCCACTTT. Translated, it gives CASSLETRSPLHF.

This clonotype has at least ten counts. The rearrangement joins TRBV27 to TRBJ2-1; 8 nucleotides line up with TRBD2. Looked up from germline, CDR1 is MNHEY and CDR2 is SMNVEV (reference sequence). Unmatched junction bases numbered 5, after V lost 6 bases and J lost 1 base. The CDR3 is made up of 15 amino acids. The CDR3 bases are TGTGCCAGCAGCTTCGGACTAGCTTCCTACAATGAGCAGTTCTTC. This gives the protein CASSFGLASYNEQFF.

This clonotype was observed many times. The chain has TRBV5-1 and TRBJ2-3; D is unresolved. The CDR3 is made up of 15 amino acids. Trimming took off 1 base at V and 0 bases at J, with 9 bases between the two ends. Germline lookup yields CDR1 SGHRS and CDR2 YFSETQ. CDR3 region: CASSLNAGSTDTQYF. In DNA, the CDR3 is TGCGCCAGCAGCTTGAACGCCGGGAGCACAGATACGCAGTATTTT.

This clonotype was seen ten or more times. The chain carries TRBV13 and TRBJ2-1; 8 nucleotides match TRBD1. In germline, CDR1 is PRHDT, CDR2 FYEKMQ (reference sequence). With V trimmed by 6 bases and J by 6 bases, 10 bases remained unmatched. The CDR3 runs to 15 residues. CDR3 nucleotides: TGTGCCAGCAGACGTCCTCAGGGGGCAAGCAATGAGCAGTTCTTC. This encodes CASRRPQGASNEQFF. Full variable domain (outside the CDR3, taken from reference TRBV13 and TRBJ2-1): AAGVIQSPRHLIKEKRETATLKCYPIPRHDTVYWYQQGPGQDPQFLISFYEKMQSDKGSIPDRFSAQQFSDYHSELNMSSLELGDSALYFCASRRPQGASNEQFFGPGTRLTVL.

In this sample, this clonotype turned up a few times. The chain's CDR3 is CASAVLAGADTQYF. For the CDR3, the DNA is TGTGCCAGCGCTGTACTAGCGGGAGCAGATACGCAGTATTTT. The chain uses TRBV18 and TRBJ2-3, with 11 nucleotides matching TRBD2. Trimming cost V 8 bases and J 4 bases; bases outside gene matches: 5. The germline gives CDR1 KGHSH, CDR2 LQKENI. CDR3 length equals 14 residues.

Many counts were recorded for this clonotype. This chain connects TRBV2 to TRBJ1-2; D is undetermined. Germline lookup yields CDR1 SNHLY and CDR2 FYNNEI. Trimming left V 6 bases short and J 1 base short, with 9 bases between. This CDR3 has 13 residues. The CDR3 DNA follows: TGTGCCAGCAGGAGCGGGGATAACTATGGCTACACCTTC. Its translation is CASRSGDNYGYTF.

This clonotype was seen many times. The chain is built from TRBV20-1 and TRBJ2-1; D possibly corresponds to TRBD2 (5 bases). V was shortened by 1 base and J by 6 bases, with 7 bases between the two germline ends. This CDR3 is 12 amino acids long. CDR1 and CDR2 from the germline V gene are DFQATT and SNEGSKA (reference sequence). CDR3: CSARVDFNEQFF. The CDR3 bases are TGCAGTGCTAGAGTGGACTTCAATGAGCAGTTCTTC.

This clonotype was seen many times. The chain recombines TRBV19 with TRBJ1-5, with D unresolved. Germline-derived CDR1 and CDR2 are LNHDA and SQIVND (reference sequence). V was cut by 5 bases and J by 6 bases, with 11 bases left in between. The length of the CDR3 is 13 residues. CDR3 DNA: TGTGCCAGTAGTCCAGAACTGGGTCAGCCCCAGCATTTT. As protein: CASSPELGQPQHF.

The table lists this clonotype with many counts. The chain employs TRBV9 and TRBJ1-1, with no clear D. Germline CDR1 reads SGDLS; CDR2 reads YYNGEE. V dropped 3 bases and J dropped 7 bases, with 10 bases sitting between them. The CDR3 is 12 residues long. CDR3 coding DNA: TGTGCCAGCAGCGGCGGAGGAGATGAAGCTTTCTTT. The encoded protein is CASSGGGDEAFF.

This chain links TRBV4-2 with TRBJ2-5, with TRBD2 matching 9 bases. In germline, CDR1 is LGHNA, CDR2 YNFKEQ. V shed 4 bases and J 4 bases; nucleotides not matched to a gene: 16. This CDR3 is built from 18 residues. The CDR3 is CASSPRIAGALSVETQYF. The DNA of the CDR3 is TGTGCCAGCAGCCCCCGGATAGCGGGAGCCTTGTCGGTAGAGACCCAGTACTTC.

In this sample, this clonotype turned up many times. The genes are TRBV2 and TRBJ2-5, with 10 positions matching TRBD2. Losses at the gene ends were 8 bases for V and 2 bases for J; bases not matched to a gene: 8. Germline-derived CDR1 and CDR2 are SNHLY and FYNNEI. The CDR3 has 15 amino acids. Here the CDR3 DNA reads TGTGCCAGCGAGGTAGCGGGAGGAGCTCAAGAGACCCAGTACTTC. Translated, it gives CASEVAGGAQETQYF.

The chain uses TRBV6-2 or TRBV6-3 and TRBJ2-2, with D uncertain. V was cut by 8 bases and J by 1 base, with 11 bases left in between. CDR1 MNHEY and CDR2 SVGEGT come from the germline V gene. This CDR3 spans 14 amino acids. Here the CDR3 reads CASFRTKNTGELFF. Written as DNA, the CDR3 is TGTGCCAGCTTCCGTACGAAGAACACCGGGGAGCTGTTTTTT.

The CDR3 DNA sequence: TGTGCCAGCAGCTTCAGCGGGGAAGAGACCCAGTACTTC. Protein sequence: CASSFSGEETQYF. The chain uses TRBV5-4 and TRBJ2-5, with 7 bases matching TRBD2. V shed 2 bases and J 3 bases; nucleotides not matched to a gene: 1. The CDR3 totals 13 residues. Germline V gene sequence: CDR1 SGHNT, CDR2 YYREEE (reference sequence).

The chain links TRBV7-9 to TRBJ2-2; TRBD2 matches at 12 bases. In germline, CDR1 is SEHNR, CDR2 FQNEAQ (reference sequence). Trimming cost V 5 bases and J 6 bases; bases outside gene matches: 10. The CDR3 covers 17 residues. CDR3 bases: TGTGCCAGCAGCGGACTAGCGGGGCCGAGTGTTTCCGGGGAGCTGTTTTTT. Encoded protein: CASSGLAGPSVSGELFF.

DNA for the CDR3: TGCAGTGCCCCCTTAGGACTAGCGGGAGACAATGAGCAGTTCTTC. Its translation is CSAPLGLAGDNEQFF. V is TRBV20-1 and J is TRBJ2-1, with 13 bases fitting TRBD2. There are 15 residues in the CDR3. In germline, CDR1 is DFQATT, CDR2 SNEGSKA (reference sequence). The trim removed 6 bases at V and 5 bases at J, leaving 7 bases unmatched.

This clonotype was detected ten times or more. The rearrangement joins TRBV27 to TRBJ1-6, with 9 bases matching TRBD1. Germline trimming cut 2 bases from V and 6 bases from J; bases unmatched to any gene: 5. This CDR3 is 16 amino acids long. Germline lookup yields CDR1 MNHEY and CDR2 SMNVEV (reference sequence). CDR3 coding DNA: TGTGCCAGCAGTTTAGGACAGGGGCTTTTTAATTCACCCCTCCACTTT. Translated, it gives CASSLGQGLFNSPLHF.